This TCR beta chain was recovered during a study of blood T cell repertoires in COVID-19. Study-level background: Some COVID-19 samples were acute and others convalescent; all came from the United States, Italy and Spain.

Germline CDR1 and CDR2: MDHEN and SYDVKM. The CDR3 is made up of 18 amino acids. After removal of 4 bases from V and 9 bases from J, the junction contained 14 bases not matched to a gene. Some clones are missing from TCRdb's copy, which holds only in-frame ones; the method was immunoSEQ multiplex PCR. The profile shows under 300,000 clones, 70% to 90% of them singletons. Participants, roughly 18 to 89 years old, spanned some 23 US areas. Which cohort a participant joined came from the clinical history participants gave. Source material: PBMCs or T cells enriched from blood (not recorded which). V and J are TRBV28 and TRBJ2-1, with 14 bases aligning to TRBD2. This receptor was taken from a woman between 45 and 65 years old who had been exposed to COVID-19. The CDR3 nucleotides read TGTGCCAGCAGTTCCCGTCCCGGGACTAGCGGGGGCGTAGGTGAGCAGTTCTTC. Translation gives CASSSRPGTSGGVGEQFF.